The present entry profiles one T cell receptor (beta chain) with its context. No cognate antigen has been identified for it. Qualities for individual bases were not recorded, and no much larger clone is one base off. Library construction relied on multiplex PCR. Instrument on record: Illumina HiSeq 4000. TCR beta libraries were built with iRepertoire HTBI primers and Arm-PCR amplification of CDR3 regions. Before sequencing, the PCR products underwent gel purification. The original methods were these. Gene usage analysis of CDR3 amino acid clonotypes used the 55 to 80 TRBV and about 15 TRBJ segments found across samples. COPE and FqMerger were used to merge filtered high-quality paired reads into contigs. Contigs were aligned with BLAST to IMGT TRBV, TRBD and TRBJ reference genes, and CDR3 was defined per IMGT. Any clonotype with a frequency above 0.1% was classified as a highly expanded clone. Repertoire diversity was measured by Shannon entropy, and V-J evenness by the Gini coefficient. Clonotypes shared by more than one individual were considered public. TCRdb took the public reads, trimmed them with fastp at Q25, ran MiXCR for clone calling and kept in-frame beta chains. Records with the same CDR3 protein are collapsed into one entry carrying the most frequent genes and DNA. TCRdb's processing, not the study's, gives the V and J calls here. The sample table records roughly 700,000 distinct CDR3 sequences; approximately 31% of these occur just once. The top ten constitute 42% of the sample.

The CDR3, cysteine through phenylalanine, is 15 amino acids long. Only the CDR3 portion is preserved as DNA: 45 bases, with reading frame beginning at the first base. V loses 4 bases at its end and J loses 3 bases; junction bases beyond the gene matches: 6. CDR1 and CDR2 were assigned from the germline V gene as MDHEN and SYDVKM. The data belong to a study of regulatory T cells in long-lasting Graves disease (dated by TCRdb to 2020 to 2023). Concerning the study at large: To count as having persistent Graves' disease, a patient had to have received antithyroid drug treatment for over 5 years with TSH receptor autoantibodies remaining persistently positive. Persistent Graves' disease patients were compared with newly diagnosed Graves' disease patients by peripheral blood TCR sequencing and RNA sequencing. The study took place in China and was registered as a clinical trial. A total of about 35 samples underwent TCR sequencing, from about 13 patients with persistent Graves' disease and 20 or so patients with newly diagnosed Graves' disease. Antithyroid drugs had been taken for approximately ten years on average by persistent Graves' disease patients in the clinical cohort.

The time point label of this sample denotes: persistent/refractory GD, antithyroid drugs over 5 years with positive TRAb. For both TCR sequencing and RNA sequencing, RNA was extracted from PBMCs in TRIzol. The diagnosis of Graves' disease was made according to American Thyroid Association guidelines. Recruitment of patients was carried out at an endocrinology department in Xi'an, China. Each patient gave around 9.2 milliliters of peripheral blood, collected in an EDTA anticoagulant tube. PBMCs were isolated by Ficoll Paque Plus density gradient separation without further T cell sorting. An Agilent 2100 Bioanalyzer and agarose gel were used to assess RNA quality, and a NanoDrop 2000 was used to measure RNA concentration. Results and caveats for the whole study, not just this receptor: Lower TCR Shannon entropy and fewer highly expanded clones were observed in persistent Graves' disease patients than in newly diagnosed patients, which suggested clonal expansion. The small sample size was acknowledged by the authors as a limitation that may reduce accuracy. More public clonotypes were shared among persistent patients (roughly 3,000) than among newly diagnosed patients (966). Preferential use of TRBV28, TRBJ1-2 and TRBJ2-5 was observed in persistent disease, whereas TRBV20-1 and TRBJ2-1 were favored in newly diagnosed disease. Because the primary lesion, thyroid tissue, could not be accessed, the study looked at peripheral blood alone. Sequencing and analysis were limited to the TCR beta chain.

The receptor comes from a female donor with Graves disease. The sample was peripheral blood mononuclear cells (PBMCs), taken when the disease was refractory, from a patient treated with antithyroid drugs. The chain uses TRBV28 and TRBJ1-2, with 9 bases aligning to TRBD1. For the CDR3, the sequence is CASSSRDRVYYGYTF. The DNA is TGTGCCAGCAGTTCCCGGGACAGGGTCTACTATGGCTACACCTTC.